The subject of this entry is one T cell receptor (beta chain). The sample belongs to a study of PD-1 blockade in classical Hodgkin lymphoma. CDR3 length: 13 amino acids. Germline CDR1 GTSNPN, CDR2 SVGIG (reference sequence). V was cut by 0 bases and J by 6 bases, with 11 bases left in between. Only in-frame clones appear in the TCRdb table, and some are missing; sequencing was by immunoSEQ multiplex PCR. The sample carries roughly 81,000 clones, roughly 91% recorded once. Every patient experienced relapse after autologous stem cell transplantation, and brentuximab vedotin exposure varied. Sequences were derived from peripheral blood mononuclear cells (PBMCs), sampled before the second cycle of nivolumab. V and J are TRBV30 and TRBJ1-2; D call uncertain. This clonotype was obtained from a human donor with classical Hodgkin lymphoma. CDR3 loop: CAWSVNTEDGYTF. The CDR3 region has the DNA TGTGCCTGGAGTGTTAACACAGAAGATGGCTACACCTTC.